The present entry profiles one T cell receptor beta chain with its context. The antigen remains unidentified. At survey level, the immunoSEQ assay was run in its v3.0 version. Sequencing was designed to cover roughly 35,000-55,000 T-cell genomes in each sample. Sequenced by immunoSEQ multiplex PCR; TCRdb stores in-frame clones only, minus some. Of about 26,000 clones in the sample, 86% were seen once. The data are from a study of long-term antiretroviral therapy in people with HIV. As for the study in general: Collection of the earliest samples took place about a decade ahead of the 2015 immediate-ART recommendation. General observations from the study: For ART adherence, viral resistance and therapy changes, no data were available.

Every participant gave one or more pre-ART and two or more post-ART PBMC samples. V lost 0 bases to trimming and J lost 5 bases; unmatched junction nucleotides: 13. The germline gives CDR1 LGHNA, CDR2 YNFKEQ. The CDR3 contains 19 residues. The material was unsorted PBMCs, obtained approximately 2.6 years after starting antiretroviral therapy. The rearrangement joins TRBV4-2 to TRBJ2-1, with 10 bases lining up with TRBD2. The TCR sequence derives from a man aged 35 to 55 with HIV. The CDR3 DNA reads TGTGCCAGCAGCCAAGATTGGGTTAGCGGGGGGAGAAGGCACAATGAGCAGTTCTTC. Residues: CASSQDWVSGGRRHNEQFF.